The 12 T cell receptor beta chains in this list originate from one sample, sequenced in a study of shared clonotypes between healthy human individuals. Using immunoSEQ multiplex PCR, the repertoire was profiled, and TCRdb retains in-frame clones only, with some absent. The table includes approximately 2.4 million clones, under 97% detected once. The sequenced material came from naive CD4+ T cells sorted from blood. Subset defined: CD45RA+ positively selected. The receptors here all came from a man younger than 35 in good health.

V and J are TRBV7-9 and TRBJ2-5, with D uncertain. The CDR3 is made up of 13 amino acids. Trimming pared 3 bases from V and 4 bases from J, leaving 9 bases between. CDR1 and CDR2 (germline): SEHNR, FQNEAQ (reference sequence). CDR3 loop: CASSFELLETQYF. The CDR3 DNA follows: TGTGCCAGCAGCTTTGAATTGCTAGAGACCCAGTACTTC.

V and J are TRBV5-6 and TRBJ2-5; TRBD2 agrees at 10 bases. Germline V CDR1 and CDR2: SGHDT, YYEEEE. The CDR3 totals 16 residues. After removal of 2 bases from V and 1 base from J, the junction contained 5 bases not matched to a gene. CDR3 residues: CASSLAGGGSQETQYF. CDR3 DNA: TGTGCCAGCAGCTTAGCGGGAGGGGGCAGCCAAGAGACCCAGTACTTC.

The V and J genes are TRBV5-1 and TRBJ2-5; D not certain. Germline assignment: CDR1 SGHRS and CDR2 YFSETQ. The CDR3 length is 11 residues. The germline V and J ends were trimmed by 4 bases and 5 bases, with 6 bases remaining between them. CDR3 nucleotides: TGCGCCAGCAGCCGGAGTGAGACCCAGTACTTC. Translation: CASSRSETQYF.

The chain couples TRBV19 to TRBJ2-1; D call uncertain. The germline V gene has CDR1 LNHDA and CDR2 SQIVND (reference sequence). The ends were cut back, 6 bases at V and 2 bases at J, with 5 bases in the middle. The CDR3 extends over 12 amino acids. This CDR3 reads CASSQPYNEQFF. The CDR3 nucleotides are TGTGCCAGTAGCCAACCCTACAATGAGCAGTTCTTC.

V usage is TRBV28 and J usage is TRBJ1-1; D possibly corresponds to TRBD1 (5 bases). CDR1 is MDHEN and CDR2 is SYDVKM in the germline V gene. This CDR3 is built from 16 residues. Deletions cut 5 bases from V and 1 base from J, with 17 bases between. CDR3 nucleotides: TGTGCCAGCAGTACATCCGCGAAGGGACCGAACACTGAAGCTTTCTTT. Translating it yields CASSTSAKGPNTEAFF.

The rearrangement joins TRBV30 to TRBJ2-5; D remains unclear. The CDR3 is 13 residues long. The V gene's germline CDR1 is GTSNPN and CDR2 SVGIG (reference sequence). Trimming stripped 4 bases from V and 0 bases from J, with 9 bases between. CDR3 in DNA: TGTGCCTGGAAAGGACGTAACCAAGAGACCCAGTACTTC. Its translation: CAWKGRNQETQYF. The complete variable domain, with remaining parts taken from reference TRBV30 and TRBJ2-5, reads SQTIHQWPATLVQPVGSPLSLECTVEGTSNPNLYWYRQAAGRGLQLLFYSVGIGQISSEVPQNLSASRPQDRQFILSSKKLLLSDSGFYLCAWKGRNQETQYFGPGTRLLVL.

The chain recombines TRBV27 with TRBJ2-1; 8 nucleotides line up with TRBD2. In germline, CDR1 is MNHEY, CDR2 SMNVEV (reference sequence). This CDR3 has 16 residues. V shed 2 bases and J 3 bases; nucleotides not matched to a gene: 6. In nucleotides, the CDR3 is TGTGCCAGCAGTTTAATACTAGCGGCGAACTACAATGAGCAGTTCTTC. Its protein product is CASSLILAANYNEQFF.

The J gene is TRBJ2-2, the V gene TRBV6-6, with a possible D match to TRBD2 (6 bases). The CDR3 covers 15 residues. From germline, CDR1 is MNHNY and CDR2 SVGAGI (reference sequence). V was trimmed by 2 bases and J by 7 bases, leaving 14 bases between them. CDR3 nucleotide sequence: TGTGCCAGCAGTTACGGGGCGGGATTGAACGGGGAGCTGTTTTTT. Protein: CASSYGAGLNGELFF.

Only a few counts were recorded for this clone. The chain is built from TRBV5-5 and TRBJ1-3, with D unclear. The CDR3 is 14 residues long. Germline V gene data show CDR1 as SGHKS and CDR2 as YYEKEE (reference sequence). The germline V and J ends were trimmed by 1 base and 2 bases, with 7 bases remaining between them. The chain's CDR3 is CASSLSQPGNTIYF. Here the CDR3 DNA reads TGTGCCAGCAGCTTGTCACAGCCTGGAAACACCATATATTTT.

This clone was seen just once. The chain combines TRBV6-5 with TRBJ2-7; D is unresolved. From germline, CDR1 is MNHEY and CDR2 SVGAGI. V was clipped by 2 bases and J by 2 bases, with 4 bases between them. The CDR3 contains 12 residues. The CDR3 nucleotides read TGTGCCAGCAGTTACGGCACCTACGAGCAGTACTTC. Protein product: CASSYGTYEQYF.

The genes are TRBV18 and TRBJ2-7; D possibly corresponds to TRBD2 (6 bases). CDR1 KGHSH and CDR2 LQKENI come from the germline V gene. Trimming left V 2 bases short and J 2 bases short, with 16 bases between. The CDR3 is 16 residues long. The CDR3 DNA reads as TGTGCCAGCTCACCAAATACGGGACTTGAAACCTACGAGCAGTACTTC. Translation gives CASSPNTGLETYEQYF.

The chain carries TRBV28 and TRBJ2-4; D ambiguous. Trimming stripped 3 bases from V and 0 bases from J, with 9 bases between. This CDR3 has 15 residues. Germline loops: CDR1 MDHEN, CDR2 SYDVKM. Here the CDR3 DNA reads TGTGCCAGCAGTTTTAAGACCATAGCCAAAAACATTCAGTACTTC. Translating gives CASSFKTIAKNIQYF.